A single sample is the source of the 29 T cell receptor beta chains below, sequenced in a study of blood T cell repertoires in COVID-19. Generated by immunoSEQ multiplex PCR, the TCRdb table keeps only in-frame clones and is missing some. This sample carries 75,000 to 100,000 clones, around nine tenths of them seen once, and the ten largest clones take approximately 15%. Input material: peripheral blood. These receptors all come from a human donor in a cohort sampled during active COVID-19.

CDR3 nucleotide sequence: TGTGCCAGCAGCTCCTCCGACAGGGGGGATGAGCAGTTCTTC. Translated, it gives CASSSSDRGDEQFF. This chain connects TRBV7-3 to TRBJ2-1, with 9 bases that match TRBD1. This CDR3 contains 14 residues. Germline V CDR1 and CDR2: SGHTA, FQGTGA. V lost 4 bases to trimming and J lost 8 bases; unmatched junction nucleotides: 6.

The chain employs TRBV6-6 and TRBJ2-1; 13 bases align to TRBD2. Germline V gene data show CDR1 as MNHNY and CDR2 as SVGAGI (reference sequence). The CDR3 spans 16 residues. Losses at the gene ends were 1 base for V and 6 bases for J; bases not matched to a gene: 3. The CDR3 protein is CASSYWWTSGSNEQFF. Here the CDR3 DNA reads TGTGCCAGCAGTTACTGGTGGACTAGCGGGAGCAATGAGCAGTTCTTC.

The V call is TRBV5-1, the J call TRBJ1-1; D unclear. V lost 3 bases to trimming and J lost 7 bases, with 7 bases between them. The CDR3 spans 11 residues. Germline lookup yields CDR1 SGHRS and CDR2 YFSETQ. CDR3 sequence reads: CASSSNIEAFF. CDR3 bases: TGCGCCAGCAGCTCTAATATTGAAGCTTTCTTT.

V is TRBV12-3 or TRBV12-4 and J is TRBJ1-1; weak D call: TRBD1 (6 bases). Trimming took 1 base from V and 9 from J, leaving 9 bases between them. The CDR3 consists of 12 residues. The CDR3 DNA sequence: TGTGCCAGCAGTTTAGGGACAGTGCAAGCTTTCTTT. Translating it yields CASSLGTVQAFF.

This clone showed up just once. The gene calls are TRBV15 and TRBJ2-2; possible D gene TRBD1, 5 bases. The CDR3 spans 16 residues. CDR1 and CDR2 (germline): LNHNV, YYDKDF (reference sequence). V lost 0 bases to trimming and J lost 3 bases, with 11 bases between them. Here the CDR3 DNA reads TGTGCCACCAGCAGAGAAGTTGCAGGGCACACCGGGGAGCTGTTTTTT. Its protein product is CATSREVAGHTGELFF. The full variable domain, in which reference TRBV15 and TRBJ2-2 provide the parts outside the CDR3, is DAMVIQNPRYQVTQFGKPVTLSCSQTLNHNVMYWYQQKSSQAPKLLFHYYDKDFNNEADTPDNFQSRRPNTSFCFLDIRSPGLGDTAMYLCATSREVAGHTGELFFGEGSRLTVL.

This clone was observed a single time. The chain carries TRBV6-5 and TRBJ2-5; D not certain. The CDR3 extends over 11 amino acids. Trimming stripped 8 bases from V and 4 bases from J, with 8 bases between. The germline V gene has CDR1 MNHEY and CDR2 SVGAGI. CDR3 region: CASAVGETQYF. CDR3 coding DNA: TGTGCCAGCGCGGTCGGAGAGACCCAGTACTTC.

V and J are TRBV10-1 and TRBJ2-1; maybe TRBD1 (5 bases). V was shortened by 4 bases and J by 5 bases, with 12 bases between the two germline ends. The CDR3 runs to 14 residues. The germline V gene encodes CDR1 WNHNN and CDR2 SYGVQD (reference sequence). The CDR3 DNA reads as TGCGCCAGCAGTGGTCAGGGTAGGAACAATGAGCAGTTCTTC. Translating it yields CASSGQGRNNEQFF.

The chain couples TRBV19 to TRBJ1-2, with no clear D. Germline values: CDR1 LNHDA, CDR2 SQIVND (reference sequence). CDR3 length: 13 amino acids. Trimming left V 3 bases short and J 8 bases short, with 13 bases between. CDR3 amino acids: CASSIVPGWGYTF. CDR3 sequence (DNA): TGTGCCAGTAGTATTGTCCCCGGTTGGGGCTACACCTTC.

The rearrangement links TRBV4-1 to TRBJ1-1; tentative D call: TRBD1 (6 bases). The CDR3 covers 15 residues. CDR1 is MGHRA and CDR2 is YSYEKL in the germline V gene. Deletions cut 0 bases from V and 9 bases from J, with 17 bases between. The CDR3 loop reads CASSQDLAPRGKAFF. In DNA form, the CDR3 reads TGCGCCAGCAGCCAAGATCTGGCTCCGAGGGGGAAAGCTTTCTTT.

The V call is TRBV18, the J call TRBJ1-2; the D is unclear. Trimming cost V 3 bases and J 7 bases, with 18 bases left between them. Germline values: CDR1 KGHSH, CDR2 LQKENI. The CDR3 is 15 amino acids. CDR3 DNA sequence: TGTGCCAGCTCACCGCTCAGCCCTAGCGGTGGTGGCTACACCTTC. This sequence encodes CASSPLSPSGGGYTF.

V gene TRBV28 combines with J gene TRBJ2-1; the match to TRBD2 covers 14 bases. The CDR3 loop spans 16 amino acids. Germline V CDR1 and CDR2: MDHEN, SYDVKM. V gave up 7 bases and J gave up 7 bases; unmatched junction bases: 9. The chain's CDR3 is CASNRGTSGSRNEQFF. CDR3 in DNA: TGTGCCAGCAATCGCGGGACTAGCGGGAGTAGGAATGAGCAGTTCTTC.

The V gene is TRBV30, the J gene TRBJ1-2; a weak D match, TRBD1 (6 bases). V was trimmed by 2 bases and J by 2 bases, leaving 15 bases between them. Germline loops: CDR1 GTSNPN, CDR2 SVGIG (reference sequence). The CDR3 is 15 residues long. The CDR3 sequence is CAWSSQGFQNYGYTF. Here the CDR3 DNA reads TGTGCCTGGAGTTCACAGGGTTTCCAAAACTATGGCTACACCTTC.

The chain couples TRBV9 to TRBJ1-4, with 9 bases lining up with TRBD1. Germline CDR1 SGDLS, CDR2 YYNGEE. Trimming took 3 bases from V and 5 from J; bases not matched to a gene: 5. The CDR3 has 15 amino acids. The CDR3: CASSGRTGENEKLFF. CDR3 bases: TGTGCCAGCAGCGGACGGACAGGGGAAAATGAAAAACTGTTTTTT.

This rearrangement joins TRBV6-2 or TRBV6-3 to TRBJ2-6; 7 bases line up with TRBD1. The V and J ends lost 0 bases and 0 bases, in that order; junction bases with no gene match: 2. The CDR3 has 17 amino acids. Germline CDR1 is MNHEY and CDR2 is SVGEGT. This CDR3 is CASSYSTGISGANVLTF. The CDR3 DNA is TGTGCCAGCAGTTACTCGACAGGGATCTCTGGGGCCAACGTCCTGACTTTC.

The rearrangement links TRBV2 to TRBJ2-5; TRBD2 is a possible D gene (5 bases). Germline CDR1 reads SNHLY; CDR2 reads FYNNEI. Trimming removed 6 bases at V and 2 bases at J, with 10 bases between. This CDR3 region has 13 residues. The CDR3 nucleotides are TGTGCCAGCAGGCCCGGGGTTCAAGAGACCCAGTACTTC. It encodes CASRPGVQETQYF.

This clone has a single count. This chain connects TRBV29-1 to TRBJ2-7, with D possibly being TRBD1 (6 bases). V was cut by 3 bases and J by 7 bases, with 19 bases left in between. CDR1 is SQVTM and CDR2 is ANQGSEA in the germline V gene. The CDR3 covers 14 residues. The CDR3 DNA reads TGCAGCGTTGAGGTAATGGGGGCCACTGGAGAGCAGTACTTC. It is translated as CSVEVMGATGEQYF.

This chain connects TRBV5-1 to TRBJ1-2; TRBD1 aligns across 9 bases. The J segment lost 2 bases and the V segment lost 4 bases, leaving 3 bases of the junction unmatched. Looked up from germline, CDR1 is SGHRS and CDR2 is YFSETQ. The CDR3 contains 14 residues. The CDR3 region is CASSQGTGNYGYTF. CDR3 nucleotide sequence: TGCGCCAGCAGCCAAGGGACAGGGAACTATGGCTACACCTTC.

CDR3 sequence: CASSLDRGGYGYTF. CDR3 in DNA: TGTGCCAGCTCACTCGACCGGGGGGGATACGGCTACACCTTC. This sequence joins TRBV18 and TRBJ1-2; D perhaps matches TRBD1 (5 bases). The CDR3 sequence is 14 residues long. Trimming left V 4 bases short and J 8 bases short, with 17 bases between. Germline assignment: CDR1 KGHSH and CDR2 LQKENI.

The CDR3 protein is CASSPPTGTNEKLFF. Written as DNA, the CDR3 is TGTGCCAGCTCACCACCGACAGGGACTAATGAAAAACTGTTTTTT. This chain links TRBV18 with TRBJ1-4, with 7 nucleotides matching TRBD1. V was pared by 0 bases and J by 2 bases, with 0 bases of the junction left unmatched. The germline V gene encodes CDR1 KGHSH and CDR2 LQKENI. CDR3 length equals 15 residues.

The chain couples TRBV10-2 to TRBJ1-3, with 9 bases lining up with TRBD1. The CDR3 consists of 15 residues. From germline, CDR1 is WSHSY and CDR2 SAAADI. J gave up 1 base and V 7 bases, and 5 bases lay outside the gene matches. CDR3 sequence reads: CASKTGQGSGNTIYF. The CDR3 coding sequence is TGCGCCAGCAAAACTGGACAGGGGTCTGGAAACACCATATATTTT.

J is TRBJ2-3 and V is TRBV6-2 or TRBV6-3; 15 positions match TRBD2. The V gene end was trimmed by 6 bases and the J gene end by 5 bases; junction bases not matched to a gene: 3. Germline-derived CDR1 and CDR2 are MNHEY and SVGEGT. This CDR3 is built from 15 residues. CDR3 DNA sequence: TGTGCCAGCAGCCCGGGACTAGCGGGAGGAGATACGCAGTATTTT. Translation: CASSPGLAGGDTQYF.

This sequence joins TRBV9 and TRBJ2-7, with 10 bases fitting TRBD2. The CDR3 covers 18 residues. Germline CDR1 reads SGDLS; CDR2 reads YYNGEE. V was clipped by 0 bases and J by 3 bases; unmatched bases: 12. The CDR3 reads CASSVGSGGGQSLYEQYF. CDR3 DNA sequence: TGTGCCAGCAGCGTAGGGAGCGGGGGGGGACAGAGCCTCTACGAGCAGTACTTC.

The DNA of the CDR3 is TGTGCCTGGAGTGTACCAAACAGACCCTACGAGCAGTACTTC. Protein sequence: CAWSVPNRPYEQYF. The V gene is TRBV30, the J gene TRBJ2-7; D remains unclear. Germline assignment: CDR1 GTSNPN and CDR2 SVGIG (reference sequence). V gave up 0 bases and J gave up 2 bases, with 11 bases separating them. The CDR3 covers 14 residues.

J is TRBJ2-5 and V is TRBV11-2; the match to TRBD2 covers 9 bases. Germline loops: CDR1 SGHAT, CDR2 FQNNGV. V trimming: 5 bases; J trimming: 7 bases; junction bases outside the gene matches: 14. The CDR3 loop spans 16 amino acids. The CDR3 spells CASSDGTSSPRGTQYF. CDR3 DNA sequence: TGTGCCAGCAGCGATGGGACTAGCTCGCCCCGGGGGACCCAGTACTTC.

This sequence joins TRBV3-1 (or the pseudogene TRBV3-2) and TRBJ1-1, with TRBD1 identical over 8 bases. The V gene end was trimmed by 4 bases and the J gene end by 3 bases; junction bases not matched to a gene: 4. This CDR3 contains 14 residues. CDR1 is LGHDT, CDR2 YNNKEL, per germline (reference sequence). This CDR3 reads CASSRLQGDTEAFF. CDR3 DNA sequence: TGTGCCAGCAGCCGATTACAGGGGGACACTGAAGCTTTCTTT.

CDR3 DNA: TGTGCCACCAGCGAGGGGAAAGGGGGTAGCGAGCCCCAGCATTTT. Translation: CATSEGKGGSEPQHF. This chain links TRBV15 with TRBJ1-5, with D perhaps matching TRBD1 (6 bases). The CDR3 has 15 amino acids. Germline CDR1 reads LNHNV; CDR2 reads YYDKDF (reference sequence). Trimming shortened V by 5 bases and J by 8 bases, and 19 bases separated the two germline ends.

The chain combines TRBV4-1 with TRBJ2-1; no firm D call. The ends were cut back, 1 base at V and 2 bases at J, with 6 bases in the middle. Germline V lookup: CDR1 MGHRA, CDR2 YSYEKL. CDR3 length equals 14 residues. The CDR3 nucleotides read TGCGCCAGCAGCCAAGTAGCTACCTACAATGAGCAGTTCTTC. Translation gives CASSQVATYNEQFF.

This clone has only one observation. This rearrangement joins TRBV20-1 to TRBJ2-1; TRBD2 agrees at 7 bases. The V segment lost 5 bases and the J segment 9 bases; nucleotides outside the gene matches: 1. The CDR3 totals 10 residues. The germline V gene has CDR1 DFQATT and CDR2 SNEGSKA (reference sequence). CDR3 DNA sequence: TGCAGTGCTGGGACTATTGAGCAGTTCTTC. Translating gives CSAGTIEQFF.

This chain connects TRBV29-1 to TRBJ2-3; 7 positions match TRBD2. The CDR3 is 12 amino acids. Germline V gene lookup returns CDR1 SQVTM and CDR2 ANQGSEA. Unmatched junction bases numbered 6, after V lost 6 bases and J lost 6 bases. This CDR3 reads CSVGGGLDTQYF. In DNA, the CDR3 is TGCAGCGTCGGCGGGGGACTCGATACGCAGTATTTT.